A single sample gave rise to the 3 T cell receptor beta chains below, sequenced in a study of blood T cells in healthy people across ages. A second PCR, run for 7 to 11 cycles, used a sample-barcoded 5' primer plus a J-beta primer mix. TCRdb re-called the 5' RACE reads with MiXCR, one entry per CDR3 protein. This table has approximately 600,000 distinct CDR3 sequences, 45% to 65% appearing once. The sequenced sample was blood. The receptors stem from a man aged 55 to 70 in good health.

This clonotype was counted at least ten times. The chain is built from TRBV20-1 and TRBJ2-7, with TRBD1 matching 9 bases. The J segment lost 3 bases and the V segment lost 3 bases, leaving 6 bases of the junction unmatched. The germline gives CDR1 DFQATT, CDR2 SNEGSKA (reference sequence). There are 14 residues in the CDR3. The CDR3 protein is CSAREGQGHYEQYF. The CDR3 region has the DNA TGCAGTGCTAGGGAGGGACAGGGCCACTACGAGCAGTACTTC.

The chain has TRBV6-6 and TRBJ2-4, with D hard to call. The J call is in doubt because the DNA end fits TRBJ2-7 better. The CDR3 has 13 residues. Germline CDR1 MNHNY, CDR2 SVGAGI (reference sequence). CDR3 amino acids: CASSPLRLYEQYF. CDR3 coding DNA: TGTGCCAGCAGCCCTCTTAGGTTATACGAGCAGTACTTC.

This chain uses TRBV4-2 with TRBJ2-6; a weak D match, TRBD2 (5 bases). This CDR3 region has 18 residues. V was shortened by 3 bases and J by 0 bases, with 15 bases between the two germline ends. CDR1 is LGHNA, CDR2 YNFKEQ, per germline. CDR3: CASSQRALPASGANVLTF. The CDR3 DNA is TGTGCCAGCAGCCAGAGGGCCCTCCCTGCCTCTGGGGCCAACGTCCTGACTTTC.